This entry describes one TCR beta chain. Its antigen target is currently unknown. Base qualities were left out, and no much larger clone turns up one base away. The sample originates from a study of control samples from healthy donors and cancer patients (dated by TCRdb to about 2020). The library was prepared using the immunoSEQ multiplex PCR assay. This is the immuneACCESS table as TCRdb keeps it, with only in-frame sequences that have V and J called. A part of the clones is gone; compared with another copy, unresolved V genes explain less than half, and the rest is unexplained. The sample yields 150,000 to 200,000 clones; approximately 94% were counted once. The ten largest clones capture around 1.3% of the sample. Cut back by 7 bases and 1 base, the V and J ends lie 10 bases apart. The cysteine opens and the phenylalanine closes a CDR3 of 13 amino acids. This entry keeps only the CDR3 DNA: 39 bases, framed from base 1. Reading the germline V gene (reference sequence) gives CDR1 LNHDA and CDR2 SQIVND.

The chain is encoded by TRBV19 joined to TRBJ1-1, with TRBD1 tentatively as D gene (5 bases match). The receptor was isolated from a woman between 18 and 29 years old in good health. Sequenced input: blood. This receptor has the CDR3 CASTPDKNTEAFF. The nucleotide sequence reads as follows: TGTGCCAGTACCCCGGACAAGAACACTGAAGCTTTCTTT. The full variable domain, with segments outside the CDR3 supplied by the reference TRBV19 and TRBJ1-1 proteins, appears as DGGITQSPKYLFRKEGQNVTLSCEQNLNHDAMYWYRQDPGQGLRLIYYSQIVNDFQKGDIAEGYSVSREKKESFPLTVTSAQKNPTAFYLCASTPDKNTEAFFGQGTRLTVV.